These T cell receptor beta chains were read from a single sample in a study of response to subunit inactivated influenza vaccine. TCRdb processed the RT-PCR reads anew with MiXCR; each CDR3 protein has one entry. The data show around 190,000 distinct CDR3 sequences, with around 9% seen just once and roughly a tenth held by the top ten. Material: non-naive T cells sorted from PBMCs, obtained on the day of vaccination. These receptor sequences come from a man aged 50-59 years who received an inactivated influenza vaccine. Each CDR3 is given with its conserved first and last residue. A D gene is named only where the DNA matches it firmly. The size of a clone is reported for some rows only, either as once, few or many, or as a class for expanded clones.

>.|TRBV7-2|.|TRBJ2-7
CASSLGGGAEQYF
TGTGCCAGCAGCTTAGGTGGGGGGGCCGAGCAGTACTTC
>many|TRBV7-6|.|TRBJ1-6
CASSLAQANSPLHF
TGTGCCAGCAGCTTAGCCCAGGCAAATTCACCCCTCCACTTT
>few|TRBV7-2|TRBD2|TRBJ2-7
CASSLAAAGGSYEQYF
TGTGCCAGCAGCTTAGCGGCAGCGGGAGGCTCCTACGAGCAGTACTTC
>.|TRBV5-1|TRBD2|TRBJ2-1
CASSLATGGASEQFF
TGCGCCAGCAGCTTGGCGACCGGGGGGGCGAGTGAGCAGTTCTTC
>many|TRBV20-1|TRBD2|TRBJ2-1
CSARGGLGNRNEQFF
TGCAGTGCTAGAGGGGGACTAGGGAATCGAAATGAGCAGTTCTTC
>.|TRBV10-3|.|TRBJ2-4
CAISESPRLGNIQYF
TGTGCCATCAGTGAGTCGCCCAGGCTGGGAAACATTCAGTACTTC
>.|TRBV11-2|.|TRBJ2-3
CASSLGTLRGGSTDTQYF
TGTGCCAGCAGCTTAGGCACCTTGCGAGGTGGGAGCACAGATACGCAGTATTTT
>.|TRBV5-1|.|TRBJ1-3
CASSFANFTGNTIYF
TGCGCCAGCAGCTTTGCAAATTTCACTGGAAACACCATATATTTT
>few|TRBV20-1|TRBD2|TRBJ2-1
CSARGARELQFF
TGCAGTGCTAGAGGTGCGCGGGAGCTGCAGTTCTTC
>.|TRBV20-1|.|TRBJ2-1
CSARPGFALGNEQFF
TGCAGTGCTCGGCCAGGGTTCGCTCTAGGGAATGAGCAGTTCTTC
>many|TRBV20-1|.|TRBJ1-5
CSANVDDNQPQHF
TGCAGTGCTAACGTGGACGATAATCAGCCCCAGCATTTT
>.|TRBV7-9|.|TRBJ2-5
CASSSPWGQETQYF
TGTGCCAGCAGTTCACCTTGGGGTCAAGAGACCCAGTACTTC
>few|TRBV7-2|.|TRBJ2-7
CASSLAQGSHYEQYF
TGTGCCAGCAGCTTAGCTCAGGGGTCCCACTACGAGCAGTACTTC